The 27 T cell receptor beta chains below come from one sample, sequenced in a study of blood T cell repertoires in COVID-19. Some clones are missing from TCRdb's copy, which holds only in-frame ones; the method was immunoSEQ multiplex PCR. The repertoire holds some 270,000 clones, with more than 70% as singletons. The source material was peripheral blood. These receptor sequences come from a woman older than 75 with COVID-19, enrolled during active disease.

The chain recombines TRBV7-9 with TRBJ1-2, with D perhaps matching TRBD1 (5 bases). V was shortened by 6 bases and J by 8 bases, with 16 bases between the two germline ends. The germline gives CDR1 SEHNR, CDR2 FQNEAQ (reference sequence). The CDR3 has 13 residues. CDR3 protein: CASSYPGTGGYTF. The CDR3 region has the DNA TGTGCCAGCAGTTACCCCGGGACTGGGGGCTACACCTTC. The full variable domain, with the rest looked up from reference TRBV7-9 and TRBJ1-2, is DTGVSQNPRHKITKRGQNVTFRCDPISEHNRLYWYRQTLGQGPEFLTYFQNEAQLEKSRLLSDRFSAERPKGSFSTLEIQRTEQGDSAMYLCASSYPGTGGYTFGSGTRLTVV.

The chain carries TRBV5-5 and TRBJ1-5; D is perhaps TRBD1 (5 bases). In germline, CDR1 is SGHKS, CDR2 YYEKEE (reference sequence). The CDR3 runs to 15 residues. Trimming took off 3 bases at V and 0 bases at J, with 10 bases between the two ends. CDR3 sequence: CASSSTDYSNQPQHF. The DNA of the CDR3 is TGTGCCAGCAGCTCGACAGATTATAGCAATCAGCCCCAGCATTTT.

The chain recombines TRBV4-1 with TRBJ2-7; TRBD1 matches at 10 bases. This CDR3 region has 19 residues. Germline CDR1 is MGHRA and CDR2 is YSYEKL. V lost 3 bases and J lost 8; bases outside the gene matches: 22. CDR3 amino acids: CASSHADRGLGGIEPQQYF. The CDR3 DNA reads TGCGCCAGCAGCCACGCTGACAGGGGGCTCGGTGGTATTGAACCCCAGCAGTACTTC.

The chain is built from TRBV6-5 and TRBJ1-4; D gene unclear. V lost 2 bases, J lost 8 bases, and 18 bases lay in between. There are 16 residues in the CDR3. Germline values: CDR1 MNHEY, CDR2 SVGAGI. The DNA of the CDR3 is TGTGCCAGCAGTTACACCTGGGCCCCATCCAAGGAAAAACTGTTTTTT. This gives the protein CASSYTWAPSKEKLFF.

As DNA, the CDR3 is TGTGCCAGCAGTGAAGCAGGACAGCTTAATGAAAAACTGTTTTTT. As protein: CASSEAGQLNEKLFF. J is TRBJ1-4 and V is TRBV2; tentative D call: TRBD1 (6 bases). Germline V gene lookup returns CDR1 SNHLY and CDR2 FYNNEI. The CDR3 is made up of 15 amino acids. Trimming shortened V by 0 bases and J by 4 bases, and 9 bases separated the two germline ends.

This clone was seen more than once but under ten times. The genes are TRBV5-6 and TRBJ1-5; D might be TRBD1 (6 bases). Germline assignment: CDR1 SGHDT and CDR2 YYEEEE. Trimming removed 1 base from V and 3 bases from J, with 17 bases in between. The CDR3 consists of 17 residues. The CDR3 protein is CASSLKAGVGINQPQHF. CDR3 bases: TGTGCCAGCAGCTTGAAAGCAGGGGTCGGAATCAATCAGCCCCAGCATTTT. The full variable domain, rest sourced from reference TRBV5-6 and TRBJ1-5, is DAGVTQSPTHLIKTRGQQVTLRCSPKSGHDTVSWYQQALGQGPQFIFQYYEEEERQRGNFPDRFSGHQFPNYSSELNVNALLLGDSALYLCASSLKAGVGINQPQHFGDGTRLSIL.

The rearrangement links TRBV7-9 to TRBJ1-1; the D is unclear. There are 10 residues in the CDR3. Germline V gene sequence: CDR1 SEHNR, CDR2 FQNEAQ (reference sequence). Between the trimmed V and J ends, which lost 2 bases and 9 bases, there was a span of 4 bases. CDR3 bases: TGTGCCAGCAGCTTATATAAAGCTTTCTTT. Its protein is CASSLYKAFF.

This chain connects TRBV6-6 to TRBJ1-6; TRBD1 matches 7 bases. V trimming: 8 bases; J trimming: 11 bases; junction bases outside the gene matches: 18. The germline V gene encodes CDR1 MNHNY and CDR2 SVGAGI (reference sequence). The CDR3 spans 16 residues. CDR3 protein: CASSTAFQGGLTPLHF. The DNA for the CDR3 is TGTGCCAGCTCAACCGCGTTTCAGGGGGGTCTTACACCCCTCCACTTT.

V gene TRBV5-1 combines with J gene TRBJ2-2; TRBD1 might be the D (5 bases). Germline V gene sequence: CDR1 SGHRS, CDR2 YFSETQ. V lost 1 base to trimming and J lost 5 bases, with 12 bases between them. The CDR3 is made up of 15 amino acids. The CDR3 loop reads CASSLQGGVTGELFF. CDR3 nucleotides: TGCGCCAGCAGCTTGCAGGGCGGCGTGACCGGGGAGCTGTTTTTT.

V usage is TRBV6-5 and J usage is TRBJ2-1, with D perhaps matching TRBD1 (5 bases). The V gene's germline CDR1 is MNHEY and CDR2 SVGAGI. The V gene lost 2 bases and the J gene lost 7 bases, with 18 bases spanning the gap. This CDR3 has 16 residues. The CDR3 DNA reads TGTGCCAGCAGTTACGGCTACGATAGGGGTATAAATGAGCAGTTCTTC. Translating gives CASSYGYDRGINEQFF.

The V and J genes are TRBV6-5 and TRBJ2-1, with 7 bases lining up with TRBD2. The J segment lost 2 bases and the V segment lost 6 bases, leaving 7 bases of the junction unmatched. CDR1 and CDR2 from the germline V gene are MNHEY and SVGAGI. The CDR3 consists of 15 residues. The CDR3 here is CASSQSSGTYNEQFF. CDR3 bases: TGTGCCAGCAGCCAATCTAGCGGAACCTACAATGAGCAGTTCTTC.

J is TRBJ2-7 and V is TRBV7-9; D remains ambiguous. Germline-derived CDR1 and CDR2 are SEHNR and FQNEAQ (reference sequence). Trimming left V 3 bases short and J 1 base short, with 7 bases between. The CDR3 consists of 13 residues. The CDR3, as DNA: TGTGCCAGCAGCTTGAGGAATTCCTACGAGCAGTACTTC. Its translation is CASSLRNSYEQYF.

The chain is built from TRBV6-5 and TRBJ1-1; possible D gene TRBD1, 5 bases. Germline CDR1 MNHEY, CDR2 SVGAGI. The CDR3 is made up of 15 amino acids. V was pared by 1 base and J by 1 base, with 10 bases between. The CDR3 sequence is CASSYYSQGNTEAFF. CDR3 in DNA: TGTGCCAGCAGTTACTACTCTCAGGGGAACACTGAAGCTTTCTTT.

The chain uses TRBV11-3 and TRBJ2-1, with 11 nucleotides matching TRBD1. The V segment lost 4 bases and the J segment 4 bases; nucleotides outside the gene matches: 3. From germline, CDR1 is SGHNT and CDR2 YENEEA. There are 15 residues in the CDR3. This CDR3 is CASSWGQGVYNEQFF. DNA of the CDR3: TGTGCCAGCAGCTGGGGACAGGGGGTGTACAATGAGCAGTTCTTC.

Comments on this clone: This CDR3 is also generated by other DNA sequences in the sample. The CDR3 region has the DNA TGTGCCAGCAGATTGGGGGGGGCGCAAAATCAGCCCCAGCATTTT. Translation: CASRLGGAQNQPQHF. The genes are TRBV27 and TRBJ1-5, with a weak D call TRBD1 (6 bases). V lost 6 bases to trimming and J lost 4 bases, with 16 bases between them. CDR1 and CDR2 (germline): MNHEY, SMNVEV (reference sequence). The CDR3 has 15 amino acids.

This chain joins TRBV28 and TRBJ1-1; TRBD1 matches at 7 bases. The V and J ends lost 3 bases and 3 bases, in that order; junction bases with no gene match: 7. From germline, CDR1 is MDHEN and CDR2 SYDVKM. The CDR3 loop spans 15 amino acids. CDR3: CASSLVGQGDTEAFF. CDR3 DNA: TGTGCCAGCAGTTTGGTCGGGCAGGGGGACACTGAAGCTTTCTTT.

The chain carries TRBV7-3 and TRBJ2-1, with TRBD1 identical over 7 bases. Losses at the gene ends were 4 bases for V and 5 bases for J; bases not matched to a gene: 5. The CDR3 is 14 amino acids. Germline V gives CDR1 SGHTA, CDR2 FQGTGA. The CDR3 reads CASSWTGSHNEQFF. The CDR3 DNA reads TGTGCCAGCAGCTGGACAGGTTCCCACAATGAGCAGTTCTTC.

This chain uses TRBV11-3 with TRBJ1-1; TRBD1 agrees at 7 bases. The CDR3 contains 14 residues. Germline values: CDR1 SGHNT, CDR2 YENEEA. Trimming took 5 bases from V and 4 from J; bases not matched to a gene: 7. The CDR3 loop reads CASSATGDSTEAFF. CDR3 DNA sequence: TGTGCCAGCAGCGCAACAGGGGATAGCACTGAAGCTTTCTTT.

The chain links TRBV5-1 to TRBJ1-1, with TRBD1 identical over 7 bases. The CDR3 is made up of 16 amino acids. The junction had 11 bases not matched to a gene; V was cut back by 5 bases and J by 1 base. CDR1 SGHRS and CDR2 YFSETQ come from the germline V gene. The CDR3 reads CASRSNAGTANTEAFF. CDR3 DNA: TGCGCCAGCAGATCCAACGCGGGGACAGCGAACACTGAAGCTTTCTTT.

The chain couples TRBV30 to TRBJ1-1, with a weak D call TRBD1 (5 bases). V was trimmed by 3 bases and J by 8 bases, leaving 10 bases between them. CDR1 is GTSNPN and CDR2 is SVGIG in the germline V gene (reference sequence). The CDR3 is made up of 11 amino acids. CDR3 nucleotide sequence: TGTGCCTGGAGCTTGGGGGGGGAAGCTTTCTTT. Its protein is CAWSLGGEAFF.

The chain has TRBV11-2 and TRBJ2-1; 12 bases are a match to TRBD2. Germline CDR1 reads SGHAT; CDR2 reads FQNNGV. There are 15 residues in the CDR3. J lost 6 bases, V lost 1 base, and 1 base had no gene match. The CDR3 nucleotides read TGTGCCAGCAGCTTAGGGACTAGCGGGGCCAATGAGCAGTTCTTC. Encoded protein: CASSLGTSGANEQFF.

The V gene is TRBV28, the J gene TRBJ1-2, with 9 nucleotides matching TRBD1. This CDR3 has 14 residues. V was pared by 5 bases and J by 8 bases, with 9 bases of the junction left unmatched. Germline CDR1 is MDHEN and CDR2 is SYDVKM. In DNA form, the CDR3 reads TGTGCCAGCAGTACAACAGGGGGCTTCCAAGGCTACACCTTC. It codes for CASSTTGGFQGYTF.

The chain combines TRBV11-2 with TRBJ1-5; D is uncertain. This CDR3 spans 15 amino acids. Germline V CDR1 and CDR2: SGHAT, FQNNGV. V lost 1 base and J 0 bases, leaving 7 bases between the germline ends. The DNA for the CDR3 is TGTGCCAGCAGCTTAGCCCAGAATAGCAATCAGCCCCAGCATTTT. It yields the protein CASSLAQNSNQPQHF.

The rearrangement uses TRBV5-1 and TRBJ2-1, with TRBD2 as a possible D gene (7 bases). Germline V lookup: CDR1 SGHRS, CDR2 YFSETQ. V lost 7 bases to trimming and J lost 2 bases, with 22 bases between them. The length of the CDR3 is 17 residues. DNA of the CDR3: TGCGCCAGCTTGGGGGGAGGGGGAGCCGGAGCCTACAATGAGCAGTTCTTC. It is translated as CASLGGGGAGAYNEQFF.

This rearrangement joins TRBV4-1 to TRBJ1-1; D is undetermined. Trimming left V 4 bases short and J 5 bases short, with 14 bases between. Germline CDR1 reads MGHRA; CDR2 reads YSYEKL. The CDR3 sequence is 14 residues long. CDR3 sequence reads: CASSRLSYGTEAFF. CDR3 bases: TGCGCCAGCAGCCGTTTGTCTTACGGTACTGAAGCTTTCTTT.

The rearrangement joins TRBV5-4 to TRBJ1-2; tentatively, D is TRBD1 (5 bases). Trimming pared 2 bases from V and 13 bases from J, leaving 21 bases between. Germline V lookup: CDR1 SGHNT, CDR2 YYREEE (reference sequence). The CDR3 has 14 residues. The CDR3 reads CASSFSHPGGVSTF. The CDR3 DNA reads TGTGCCAGCAGCTTTAGTCACCCCGGGGGGGTAAGCACCTTC. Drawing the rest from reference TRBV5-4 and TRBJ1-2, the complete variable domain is ETGVTQSPTHLIKTRGQQVTLRCSSQSGHNTVSWYQQALGQGPQFIFQYYREEENGRGNFPPRFSGLQFPNYSSELNVNALELDDSALYLCASSFSHPGGVSTFGSGTRLTVV.

CDR3 loop: CASSPVTGYGYTF. The CDR3 DNA sequence: TGTGCCAGCAGCCCGGTGACGGGCTATGGCTACACCTTC. The rearrangement uses TRBV7-3 and TRBJ1-2; no definite D call. In germline, CDR1 is SGHTA, CDR2 FQGTGA. The CDR3 loop spans 13 amino acids. The V end was cut by 5 bases, the J end by 4 bases, with 11 bases between.